This TCR beta chain derives from a study of T cell changes during pregnancy in multiple sclerosis. V lost 2 bases to trimming and J lost 7 bases; unmatched junction nucleotides: 7. The germline V gene has CDR1 MNHEY and CDR2 SMNVEV (reference sequence). The CDR3 contains 15 residues. Some clones are missing from TCRdb's copy, which holds only in-frame ones; the method was immunoSEQ multiplex PCR. There are 70,000 to 95,000 clones in the sample; 90% to 95% occur only once, and around 4.5% lies in the top ten. This sequence was found in a female donor with multiple sclerosis, enrolled in a pregnancy study. The chain joins TRBV27 to TRBJ1-5; the match to TRBD1 covers 8 bases. Specimen: peripheral blood, collected in the first trimester of pregnancy. The CDR3 DNA follows: TGTGCCAGCAGTTTAAGAACAGGGGGTAGCCAGCCCCAGCATTTT. Residues: CASSLRTGGSQPQHF.